The rows below give T cell receptor beta chains drawn from one sample of a study of blood T cell repertoires in COVID-19. Libraries were prepared by immunoSEQ multiplex PCR; TCRdb keeps only in-frame clonotypes and omits some of them. The sample holds some 130,000 clones, roughly 80% seen once. The specimen sequenced was peripheral blood. All receptors derive from a woman in her forties or fifties with acute or convalescent COVID-19. The CDR3 runs from the conserved cysteine through the conserved F or W. A D gene is named only where the DNA matches it firmly. Some rows mark clone size as missing; the rest say once, few, many or name a class of expanded clone.

TRBJ2-1 | TRBV19 | . | TRBD2 | CASSPRLLAGGINEQFF | TGTGCCAGTAGTCCCCGATTACTAGCGGGGGGCATCAATGAGCAGTTCTTC
TRBJ1-1 | TRBV9 | once | . | CASSAKGAPEAFF | TGTGCCAGCAGCGCAAAAGGGGCGCCTGAAGCTTTCTTT
TRBJ2-7 | TRBV19 | . | . | CASSQGGNYEQYF | TGTGCCAGTAGTCAGGGGGGAAACTACGAGCAGTACTTC
TRBJ1-5 | TRBV19 | . | . | CASRGVYQPQHF | TGTGCCAGTAGAGGGGTTTATCAGCCCCAGCATTTT
TRBJ1-1 | TRBV19 | . | . | CASSMAVNTEAFF | TGTGCCAGTAGTATGGCCGTGAACACTGAAGCTTTCTTT
TRBJ2-1 | TRBV10-3 | . | . | CAISDTGSSYNEQFF | TGTGCCATCAGTGACACAGGTAGCTCCTACAATGAGCAGTTCTTC
TRBJ1-4 | TRBV7-8 | . | . | CASSSKLTGIDEKLFF | TGTGCCAGCAGCTCGAAACTAACAGGGATTGACGAAAAACTGTTTTTT
TRBJ1-2 | TRBV6-5 | once | . | CASRDLQGLYGYTF | TGTGCCAGCAGGGACCTACAGGGCCTTTATGGCTACACCTTC
TRBJ2-1 | TRBV12-1 | . | . | CASSCIILAGGFCNEQFF | TGTGCCAGCAGCTGTATCATCCTAGCGGGGGGTTTTTGCAATGAGCAGTTCTTC
TRBJ1-1 | TRBV5-4 | . | TRBD1 | CASSSNLGTGDTEAFF | TGTGCCAGCAGCAGTAACCTCGGGACAGGGGACACTGAAGCTTTCTTT
TRBJ2-1 | TRBV6-6 | . | TRBD1 | CASNGQGTYNEQFF | TGTGCCAGCAACGGACAGGGAACCTACAATGAGCAGTTCTTC
TRBJ1-4 | TRBV19 | . | . | CASSRVPNEKLFF | TGTGCCAGTAGTAGAGTCCCTAATGAAAAACTGTTTTTT
TRBJ1-5 | TRBV5-4 | few | . | CASSSDGSQPQHF | TGTGCCAGCAGCTCGGACGGGAGTCAGCCCCAGCATTTT
TRBJ2-7 | TRBV19 | . | . | CASSIVQDSYEQYF | TGTGCCAGTAGTATAGTCCAGGACTCCTACGAGCAGTACTTC
TRBJ1-1 | TRBV6-5 | . | TRBD1 | CASRVDRVVVRAFF | TGTGCCAGCAGGGTAGACAGGGTTGTTGTAAGAGCTTTCTTT
TRBJ1-1 | TRBV11-2 | . | . | CASSLDPLSTEAFF | TGTGCCAGCAGCTTAGATCCACTGAGCACTGAAGCTTTCTTT
TRBJ2-1 | TRBV27 | few | TRBD2 | CASSLGGRYNEQFF | TGTGCCAGCAGTTTGGGCGGGAGATACAATGAGCAGTTCTTC
TRBJ1-1 | TRBV2 | . | . | CASSERENTEAFF | TGTGCCAGCAGTGAAAGAGAAAACACTGAAGCTTTCTTT
TRBJ2-2 | TRBV27 | . | TRBD2 | CASNSLAGAAGELFF | TGTGCCAGCAATTCACTAGCGGGGGCGGCCGGGGAGCTGTTTTTT
TRBJ1-2 | TRBV19 | . | . | CASRKLDSQYGYTF | TGTGCCAGTAGAAAACTGGACAGCCAGTATGGCTACACCTTC
TRBJ2-1 | TRBV19 | . | TRBD2 | CASSAGLAGGPFGENEQFF | TGTGCCAGTAGTGCCGGACTAGCGGGGGGGCCTTTCGGAGAAAATGAGCAGTTCTTC
TRBJ1-6 | TRBV7-9 | many | . | CASSLAPSSPLHF | TGTGCCAGCAGCTTAGCGCCCAGTTCACCCCTCCACTTT
TRBJ1-2 | TRBV7-3 | . | TRBD1 | CASSLEGQGNYGYTF | TGTGCCAGCAGCTTAGAGGGACAGGGGAACTATGGCTACACCTTC
TRBJ2-4 | TRBV19 | . | TRBD1 | CASTARQGATNVAKNIQYF | TGTGCCAGTACCGCCCGACAGGGCGCCACCAATGTAGCCAAAAACATTCAGTACTTC
TRBJ1-1 | TRBV28 | . | TRBD1 | CASSLFRTGGRTEAFF | TGTGCCAGCAGTTTATTTCGGACAGGGGGCCGGACTGAAGCTTTCTTT
TRBJ1-6 | TRBV18 | . | TRBD1 | CASSPGTAFSPLHF | TGTGCCAGCTCCCCCGGGACAGCGTTTTCACCCCTCCACTTT
TRBJ1-5 | TRBV6-1 | . | . | CASSETLAGNQPQHF | TGTGCCAGCAGTGAAACTTTGGCAGGGAATCAGCCCCAGCATTTT
TRBJ1-1 | TRBV3-1/TRBV3-2 | . | TRBD1 | CASSQPGQAEAFF | TGTGCCAGCAGCCAACCCGGACAGGCTGAAGCTTTCTTT
TRBJ1-2 | TRBV23-1 | . | TRBD1 | CASPPSSGQVNINYGYTF | TGCGCCAGCCCGCCTTCCTCGGGACAGGTGAATATTAACTATGGCTACACCTTC
TRBJ2-7 | TRBV21-1 | . | . | CASSKDGQGPQTYEQYF | TGTGCCAGCAGCAAAGACGGGCAGGGGCCCCAAACCTACGAGCAGTACTTC
TRBJ1-2 | TRBV11-2 | once | . | CASSLLAVNYGYTF | TGTGCCAGCAGCTTATTGGCAGTTAACTATGGCTACACCTTC
TRBJ1-1 | TRBV11-3 | . | TRBD1 | CASSSGGQGRTEAFF | TGTGCCAGCAGCTCGGGGGGACAGGGGAGGACTGAAGCTTTCTTT
TRBJ1-2 | TRBV4-2 | . | TRBD1 | CASSQDGDRVDGYTF | TGTGCCAGCAGCCAAGATGGGGACAGGGTAGATGGCTACACCTTC
TRBJ2-3 | TRBV6-5 | once | . | CASSYSSGTDTQYF | TGTGCCAGCAGTTACTCAAGCGGGACAGATACGCAGTATTTT
TRBJ1-3 | TRBV7-2 | few | . | CASSLDGDFGRPGNTIYF | TGTGCCAGCAGCTTAGATGGGGACTTCGGGCGTCCTGGAAACACCATATATTTT
TRBJ2-7 | TRBV2 | . | TRBD1 | CASSRGPTGGYYEQYF | TGTGCCAGCAGCAGGGGTCCTACAGGGGGTTACTACGAGCAGTACTTC
TRBJ1-1 | TRBV2 | . | TRBD1 | CASRTGGGTEAFF | TGTGCCAGCAGAACAGGGGGTGGCACTGAAGCTTTCTTT
TRBJ2-3 | TRBV24-1 | . | . | CATSDRRGVKDTQYF | TGTGCCACCAGTGATAGGCGCGGGGTAAAAGATACGCAGTATTTT
TRBJ2-3 | TRBV5-1 | . | TRBD2 | CASSLGASGGGTDTQYF | TGCGCCAGCAGCTTGGGGGCTAGCGGGGGAGGCACAGATACGCAGTATTTT
TRBJ2-1 | TRBV13 | . | TRBD2 | CASSRPSGGPYNEQFF | TGTGCCAGCAGCCGCCCTAGCGGGGGCCCCTACAATGAGCAGTTCTTC
TRBJ1-5 | TRBV3-1/TRBV3-2 | once | TRBD1 | CASSPQSGGPGQPQHF | TGTGCCAGCAGCCCTCAATCAGGGGGCCCGGGGCAGCCCCAGCATTTT
TRBJ2-1 | TRBV27 | . | TRBD1 | CASSPDREAINEQFF | TGTGCCAGCAGTCCAGACAGGGAAGCAATCAATGAGCAGTTCTTC